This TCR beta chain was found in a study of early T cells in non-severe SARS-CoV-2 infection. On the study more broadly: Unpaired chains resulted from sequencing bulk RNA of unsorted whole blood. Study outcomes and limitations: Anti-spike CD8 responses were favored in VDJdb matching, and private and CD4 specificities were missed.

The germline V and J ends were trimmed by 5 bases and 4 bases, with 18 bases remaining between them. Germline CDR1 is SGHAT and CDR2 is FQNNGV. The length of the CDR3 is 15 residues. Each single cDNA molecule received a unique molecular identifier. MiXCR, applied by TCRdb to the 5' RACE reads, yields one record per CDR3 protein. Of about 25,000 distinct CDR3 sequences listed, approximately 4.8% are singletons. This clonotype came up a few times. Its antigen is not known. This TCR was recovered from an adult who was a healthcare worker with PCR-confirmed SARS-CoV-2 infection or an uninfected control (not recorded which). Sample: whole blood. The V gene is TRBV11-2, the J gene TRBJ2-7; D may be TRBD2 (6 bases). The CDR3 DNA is TGTGCCAGCAGCACCCGTGGACGGGAGAAATACGAGCAGTACTTC. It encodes CASSTRGREKYEQYF. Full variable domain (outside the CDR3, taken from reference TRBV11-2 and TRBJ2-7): EAGVAQSPRYKIIEKRQSVAFWCNPISGHATLYWYQQILGQGPKLLIQFQNNGVVDDSQLPKDRFSAERLKGVDSTLKIQPAKLEDSAVYLCASSTRGREKYEQYFGPGTRLTVT.